The T cell receptor (beta chain) described here comes from a study of blood T cell repertoires in COVID-19. On the study more broadly: Samples of COVID-19 (acute and convalescent) were obtained from the United States, Italy and Spain. T cells, B-cell-depleted T cells, or PBMCs supplied cDNA or gDNA.

V was pared by 8 bases and J by 9 bases, with 5 bases of the junction left unmatched. Per germline, CDR1 MDHEN and CDR2 SYDVKM. This CDR3 is 14 amino acids long. Recruited during active infection, patients (from Seattle) were subsequently followed longitudinally. Per the study methods: Cell counts per sample came from amplifying reference gene primers. Assay used: immunoSEQ multiplex PCR; TCRdb lists only in-frame clones, some missing. V, J and clone size are those of that table, while D and trimming were read from the DNA. The table has around 40,000 clones, 87% seen once. Material for sequencing was peripheral blood. The rearrangement uses TRBV28 and TRBJ2-1; 15 bases are shared with TRBD2. The sequence came from a man in his forties with COVID-19, enrolled during active disease. CDR3 sequence reads: CASVRTSGGGEQFF. In DNA, the CDR3 is TGTGCCAGCGTACGGACTAGCGGGGGGGGTGAGCAGTTCTTC.